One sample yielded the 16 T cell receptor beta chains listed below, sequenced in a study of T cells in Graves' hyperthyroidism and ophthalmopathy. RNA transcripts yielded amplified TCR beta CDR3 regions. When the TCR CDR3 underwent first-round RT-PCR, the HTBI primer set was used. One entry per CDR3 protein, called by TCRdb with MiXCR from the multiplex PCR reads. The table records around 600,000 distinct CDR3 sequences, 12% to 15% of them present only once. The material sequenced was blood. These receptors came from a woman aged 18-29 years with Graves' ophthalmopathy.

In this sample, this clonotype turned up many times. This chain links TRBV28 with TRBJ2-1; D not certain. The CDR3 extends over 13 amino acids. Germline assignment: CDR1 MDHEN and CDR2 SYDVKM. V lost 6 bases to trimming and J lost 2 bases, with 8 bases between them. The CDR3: CASSRDTYNEQFF. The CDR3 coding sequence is TGTGCCAGCAGCCGAGACACCTACAATGAGCAGTTCTTC.

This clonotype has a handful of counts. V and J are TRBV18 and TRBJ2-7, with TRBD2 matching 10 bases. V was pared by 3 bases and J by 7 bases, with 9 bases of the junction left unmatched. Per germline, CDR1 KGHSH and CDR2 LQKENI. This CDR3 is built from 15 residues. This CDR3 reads CASSPPGLANQEQYF. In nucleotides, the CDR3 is TGTGCCAGCTCACCGCCGGGACTAGCGAATCAGGAGCAGTACTTC.

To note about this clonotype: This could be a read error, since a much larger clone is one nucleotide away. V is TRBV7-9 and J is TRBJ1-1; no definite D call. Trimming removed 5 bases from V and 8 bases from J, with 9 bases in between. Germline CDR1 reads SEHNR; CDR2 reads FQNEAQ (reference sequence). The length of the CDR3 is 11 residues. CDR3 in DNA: TGTGCCAGCAGCATAGACGGGGAAGCTTTCTTT. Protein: CASSIDGEAFF.

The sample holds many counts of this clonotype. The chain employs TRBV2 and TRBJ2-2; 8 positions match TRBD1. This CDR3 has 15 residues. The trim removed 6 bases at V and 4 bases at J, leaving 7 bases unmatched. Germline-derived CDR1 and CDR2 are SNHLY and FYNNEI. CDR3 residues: CASRIGDRLTGELFF. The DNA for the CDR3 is TGTGCCAGCAGGATAGGGGACAGGCTCACCGGGGAGCTGTTTTTT.

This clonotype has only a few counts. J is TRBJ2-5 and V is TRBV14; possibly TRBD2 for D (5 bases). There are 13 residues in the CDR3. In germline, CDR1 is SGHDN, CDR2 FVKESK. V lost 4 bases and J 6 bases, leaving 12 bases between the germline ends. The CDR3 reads CASSPTSFKTQYF. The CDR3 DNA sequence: TGTGCCAGCAGCCCAACTAGTTTCAAGACCCAGTACTTC.

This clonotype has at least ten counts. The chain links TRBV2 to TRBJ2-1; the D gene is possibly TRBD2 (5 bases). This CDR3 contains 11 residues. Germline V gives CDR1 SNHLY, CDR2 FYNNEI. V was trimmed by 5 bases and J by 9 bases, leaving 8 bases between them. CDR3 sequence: CASSLGSEQFF. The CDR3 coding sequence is TGTGCCAGCAGTTTAGGGAGTGAGCAGTTCTTC.

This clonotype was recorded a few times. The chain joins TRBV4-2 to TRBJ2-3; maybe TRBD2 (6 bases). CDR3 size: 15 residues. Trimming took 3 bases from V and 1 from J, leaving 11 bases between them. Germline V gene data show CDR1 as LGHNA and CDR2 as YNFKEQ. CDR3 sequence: CASSQGWRGTDTQYF. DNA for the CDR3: TGTGCCAGCAGCCAGGGATGGAGGGGCACAGATACGCAGTATTTT.

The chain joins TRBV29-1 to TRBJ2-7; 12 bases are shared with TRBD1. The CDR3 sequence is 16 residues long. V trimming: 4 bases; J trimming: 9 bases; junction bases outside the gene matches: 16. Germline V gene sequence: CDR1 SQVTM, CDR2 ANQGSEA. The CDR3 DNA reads TGCAGCGTTGTCGGGCGTCGGGACAGGGGGCATGTAGGGCAGTACTTC. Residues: CSVVGRRDRGHVGQYF.

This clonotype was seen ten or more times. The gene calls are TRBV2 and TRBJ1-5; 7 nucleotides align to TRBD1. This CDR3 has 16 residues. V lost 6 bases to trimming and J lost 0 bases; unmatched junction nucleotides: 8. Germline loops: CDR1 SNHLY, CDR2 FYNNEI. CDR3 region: CASRGWTGNSNQPQHF. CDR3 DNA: TGTGCCAGCAGGGGTTGGACAGGAAATAGCAATCAGCCCCAGCATTTT. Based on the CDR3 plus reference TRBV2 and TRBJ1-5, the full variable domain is EPEVTQTPSHQVTQMGQEVILRCVPISNHLYFYWYRQILGQKVEFLVSFYNNEISEKSEIFDDQFSVERPDGSNFTLKIRSTKLEDSAMYFCASRGWTGNSNQPQHFGDGTRLSIL.

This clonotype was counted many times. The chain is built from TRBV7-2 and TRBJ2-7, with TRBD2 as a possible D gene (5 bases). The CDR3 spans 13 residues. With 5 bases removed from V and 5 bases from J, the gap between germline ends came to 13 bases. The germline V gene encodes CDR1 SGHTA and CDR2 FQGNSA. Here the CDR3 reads CASSKNGNHEQYF. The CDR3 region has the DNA TGTGCCAGCAGCAAAAACGGGAACCACGAGCAGTACTTC.

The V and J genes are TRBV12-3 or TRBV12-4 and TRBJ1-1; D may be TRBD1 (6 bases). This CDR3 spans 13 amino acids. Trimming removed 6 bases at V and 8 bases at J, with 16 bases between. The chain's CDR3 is CASRISQGSEAFF. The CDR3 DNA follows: TGTGCCAGCAGAATATCCCAGGGGTCCGAAGCTTTCTTT.

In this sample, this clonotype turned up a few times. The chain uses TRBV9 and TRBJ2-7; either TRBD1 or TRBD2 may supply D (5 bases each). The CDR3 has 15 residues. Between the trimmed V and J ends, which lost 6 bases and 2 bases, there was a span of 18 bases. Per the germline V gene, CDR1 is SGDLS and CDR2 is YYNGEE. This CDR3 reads CASTIGEQAAYEQYF. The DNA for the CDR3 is TGTGCCAGCACCATAGGGGAGCAGGCGGCCTACGAGCAGTACTTC.

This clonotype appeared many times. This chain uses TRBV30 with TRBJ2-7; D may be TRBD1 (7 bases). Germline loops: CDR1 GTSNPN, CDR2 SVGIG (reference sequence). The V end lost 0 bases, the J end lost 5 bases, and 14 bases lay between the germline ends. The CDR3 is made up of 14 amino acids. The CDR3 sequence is CAWSVGTGEDEQYF. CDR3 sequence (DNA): TGTGCCTGGAGTGTGGGAACAGGGGAGGACGAGCAGTACTTC.

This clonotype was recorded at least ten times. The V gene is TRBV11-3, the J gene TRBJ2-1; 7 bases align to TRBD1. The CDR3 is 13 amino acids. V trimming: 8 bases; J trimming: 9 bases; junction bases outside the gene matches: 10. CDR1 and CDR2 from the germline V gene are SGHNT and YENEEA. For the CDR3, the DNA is TGTGCCAGCGGACGCAGGGGGATGGGTGAGCAGTTCTTC. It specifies CASGRRGMGEQFF.

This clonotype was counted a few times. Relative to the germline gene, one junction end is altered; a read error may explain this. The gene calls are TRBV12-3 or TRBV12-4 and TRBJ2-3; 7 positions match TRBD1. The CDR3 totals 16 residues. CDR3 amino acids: CASRTDRALGTDTRYF. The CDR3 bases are TGTGCCAGCAGGACCGACAGGGCACTGGGCACAGATACGCGGTATTTT.

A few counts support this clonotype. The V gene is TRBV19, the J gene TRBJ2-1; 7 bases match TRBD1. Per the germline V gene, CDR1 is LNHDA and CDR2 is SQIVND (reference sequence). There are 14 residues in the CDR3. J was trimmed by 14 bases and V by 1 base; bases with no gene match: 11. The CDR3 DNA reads TGTGCCAGTAGTATAGGAGTAGGGGGCCAATTGGAGTTCTTC. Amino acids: CASSIGVGGQLEFF.